The sequence of this T cell receptor (beta chain) was determined in a study of follicular helper T cells after annual influenza vaccination. Overall study results and limits: Yearly vaccinations repeatedly recalled conserved clonotypes in ICOS+CD38+ cTfh.

This clone has more than one count but fewer than ten. Its antigen remains unidentified. TCRB was sequenced at Survey level resolution. Clones were sequenced by immunoSEQ multiplex PCR, and TCRdb holds only the in-frame ones, with some missing. This table holds approximately 6,900 clones, around 80% found once. Time point denoted: 2015-2016 season, 7 days after influenza vaccination. The sequences come from CXCR5- memory CD4+ T cells sorted from blood, collected 7 days after influenza vaccination. This TCR was recovered from an adult who received the influenza vaccine.

CDR3 residues: CASSYHNEQFF. For the CDR3, the DNA is TGTGCCAGCAGCTATCACAATGAGCAGTTCTTC. The V call is TRBV7-2, the J call TRBJ2-1; D call uncertain. Germline V lookup: CDR1 SGHTA, CDR2 FQGNSA. The CDR3 consists of 11 residues. V lost 4 bases, J lost 5 bases, and 3 bases lay in between. The full variable domain, its missing parts supplied by reference TRBV7-2 and TRBJ2-1, is GAGVSQSPSNKVTEKGKDVELRCDPISGHTALYWYRQSLGQGLEFLIYFQGNSAPDKSGLPSDRFSAERTGGSVSTLTIQRTQQEDSAVYLCASSYHNEQFFGPGTRLTVL.